The 22 T cell receptor beta chains reported below all come from one sample, sequenced in a study of blood T cell repertoires in COVID-19. Sequenced by immunoSEQ multiplex PCR; TCRdb stores in-frame clones only, minus some. The repertoire holds about 230,000 clones, with approximately 84% as singletons. Input material: peripheral blood. These receptors were taken from a man aged 45-60 years with COVID-19, enrolled during active disease.

Only one count was recorded for this clone. This rearrangement joins TRBV6-5 to TRBJ2-7; a possible D gene is TRBD1 (6 bases). This CDR3 contains 13 residues. V shed 2 bases and J shed 4 bases, with 9 bases lying between them. CDR1 MNHEY and CDR2 SVGAGI come from the germline V gene. The CDR3 reads CASSYPGAYEQYF. Written as DNA, the CDR3 is TGTGCCAGCAGTTACCCAGGGGCGTACGAGCAGTACTTC.

The chain is built from TRBV6-1 and TRBJ2-6, with TRBD1 as a possible D gene (6 bases). Trimming pared 2 bases from V and 15 bases from J, leaving 20 bases between. This CDR3 spans 15 amino acids. CDR1 and CDR2 (germline): MNHNS, SASEGT. CDR3 DNA: TGTGCCAGCAGTGAAATTCCTTCCCGACAGGTTGACCTGACTTTC. It encodes CASSEIPSRQVDLTF.

J is TRBJ1-2 and V is TRBV6-5; possible D gene TRBD1, 6 bases. Germline V gene sequence: CDR1 MNHEY, CDR2 SVGAGI. V was pared by 6 bases and J by 4 bases, with 9 bases between. The CDR3 is made up of 12 amino acids. Written as DNA, the CDR3 is TGTGCCAGCAGATCGGACAGCTATGGCTACACCTTC. Translation: CASRSDSYGYTF.

This sequence joins TRBV19 and TRBJ1-2, with TRBD1 matching over 7 bases. Germline assignment: CDR1 LNHDA and CDR2 SQIVND (reference sequence). V was pared by 7 bases and J by 0 bases, with 8 bases of the junction left unmatched. The CDR3 has 15 amino acids. CDR3 coding DNA: TGTGCCAGTAACCCATCCGGGACAGCTAACTATGGCTACACCTTC. Translating it yields CASNPSGTANYGYTF.

This chain uses TRBV6-5 with TRBJ2-7; D is undetermined. V lost 5 bases and J 2 bases, leaving 7 bases between the germline ends. The CDR3 extends over 12 amino acids. Germline V gene lookup returns CDR1 MNHEY and CDR2 SVGAGI. CDR3 coding DNA: TGTGCCAGCAGTAAACAGCCCTACGAGCAGTACTTC. Encoded protein: CASSKQPYEQYF.

The chain joins TRBV27 to TRBJ2-1, with 13 bases lining up with TRBD2. V was pared by 10 bases and J by 10 bases, with 10 bases of the junction left unmatched. This CDR3 has 14 residues. Germline CDR1 MNHEY, CDR2 SMNVEV (reference sequence). CDR3 DNA sequence: TGTGCCACCCAAGGACTAGCGGGAGCTTACGAGCAGTTCTTC. Translating gives CATQGLAGAYEQFF.

This rearrangement joins TRBV10-3 to TRBJ2-2; D not certain. CDR3 length: 13 amino acids. Trimming cost V 4 bases and J 8 bases, with 11 bases left between them. Per the germline V gene, CDR1 is ENHRY and CDR2 is SYGVKD. CDR3 bases: TGTGCCATCAGTGTGCAGGCTCCGGGGGAGCTGTTTTTT. Protein product: CAISVQAPGELFF.

The chain carries TRBV11-1 and TRBJ2-7, with 7 bases aligning to TRBD1. V lost 8 bases and J lost 5; bases outside the gene matches: 18. The CDR3 runs 16 residues. Germline lookup yields CDR1 SGHAT and CDR2 FQDESV (reference sequence). CDR3 in amino acids: CASGGQLKPGRHEQYF. The CDR3, as DNA: TGTGCCAGCGGGGGACAGCTCAAGCCGGGCCGGCACGAGCAGTACTTC.

The chain uses TRBV7-8 and TRBJ2-5, with 10 positions matching TRBD1. The V gene end was trimmed by 5 bases and the J gene end by 6 bases; junction bases not matched to a gene: 9. The CDR3 consists of 15 residues. Germline CDR1 reads SGHVS; CDR2 reads FQNEAQ. As DNA, the CDR3 is TGTGCCAGCAGCCCGCCTGGGACAGGGGTTAAGACCCAGTACTTC. Translating it yields CASSPPGTGVKTQYF.

The CDR3 sequence: CATSGTAGNTIYF. Here the CDR3 DNA reads TGTGCCACCTCCGGGACAGCTGGAAACACCATATATTTT. The V call is TRBV2, the J call TRBJ1-3; 7 bases are shared with TRBD1. Trimming at V came to 10 bases and at J to 2 bases, leaving 5 bases not matched to a gene. Germline V gives CDR1 SNHLY, CDR2 FYNNEI. The CDR3 runs to 13 residues.

J is TRBJ2-3 and V is TRBV2, with TRBD1 matching over 8 bases. CDR1 and CDR2 from the germline V gene are SNHLY and FYNNEI. This CDR3 spans 15 amino acids. J lost 0 bases, V lost 5 bases, and 4 bases had no gene match. The CDR3 reads CASSRDRPSTDTQYF. The CDR3 DNA sequence: TGTGCCAGCAGTAGGGACAGGCCTAGCACAGATACGCAGTATTTT.

The chain is built from TRBV7-6 and TRBJ1-3, with D hard to call. The germline V and J ends were trimmed by 2 bases and 2 bases, with 10 bases remaining between them. Germline V lookup: CDR1 SGHVS, CDR2 FNYEAQ. The CDR3 extends over 15 amino acids. CDR3 in amino acids: CASSLSLGTGNTIYF. DNA of the CDR3: TGTGCCAGCAGCTTATCGTTGGGCACTGGAAACACCATATATTTT. Looking up the rest from reference TRBV7-6 and TRBJ1-3 gives the full variable domain: GAGVSQSPRYKVTKRGQDVALRCDPISGHVSLYWYRQALGQGPEFLTYFNYEAQQDKSGLPNDRFSAERPEGSISTLTIQRTEQRDSAMYRCASSLSLGTGNTIYFGEGSWLTVV.

The chain links TRBV27 to TRBJ2-3; D is ambiguous. The CDR3 length is 13 residues. Germline loops: CDR1 MNHEY, CDR2 SMNVEV (reference sequence). Trimming left V 6 bases short and J 2 bases short, with 9 bases between. The CDR3 region is CASSAYNTDTQYF. The CDR3 bases are TGTGCCAGCAGCGCTTACAACACAGATACGCAGTATTTT.

This clone was seen just once. The CDR3 protein is CASSLGGGYANTGELFF. In DNA form, the CDR3 reads TGTGCCAGCAGCTTGGGGGGCGGCTACGCGAACACCGGGGAGCTGTTTTTT. The chain has TRBV5-6 and TRBJ2-2, with D perhaps TRBD1 (5 bases). With 0 bases removed from V and 0 bases from J, the gap between germline ends came to 12 bases. CDR1 and CDR2 from the germline V gene are SGHDT and YYEEEE. The CDR3 runs to 17 residues.

The V gene is TRBV30, the J gene TRBJ2-2; TRBD2 aligns across 7 bases. J lost 7 bases, V lost 0 bases, and 5 bases had no gene match. Per the germline V gene, CDR1 is GTSNPN and CDR2 is SVGIG (reference sequence). This CDR3 is 14 amino acids long. In nucleotides, the CDR3 is TGTGCCTGGAGTGTAGAAGCGGGGAGCGGGGAGCTGTTTTTT. Translating gives CAWSVEAGSGELFF.

V and J are TRBV5-1 and TRBJ2-5; 9 bases map to TRBD1. J was trimmed by 5 bases and V by 6 bases; bases with no gene match: 11. The CDR3 sequence is 15 residues long. Looked up from germline, CDR1 is SGHRS and CDR2 is YFSETQ. The CDR3 nucleotides are TGCGCCAGCACCGATACAGGGGGCCTCGAGGAGACCCAGTACTTC. It translates to CASTDTGGLEETQYF.

This chain links TRBV6-5 with TRBJ2-5, with 10 bases matching TRBD2. V shed 8 bases, J shed 5 bases, and the junction held 5 bases outside the gene matches. This CDR3 is 13 amino acids long. CDR1 MNHEY and CDR2 SVGAGI come from the germline V gene. The CDR3 DNA is TGTGCCAGCTCTTCTAGCGGGAGTGAGACCCAGTACTTC. It yields the protein CASSSSGSETQYF.

V and J are TRBV12-3 or TRBV12-4 and TRBJ2-1, with no clear D. The V end lost 5 bases, the J end lost 12 bases, and 11 bases lay between the germline ends. CDR3 size: 11 residues. CDR3 protein: CASSQSSGQFF. In nucleotides, the CDR3 is TGTGCCAGCAGTCAAAGCTCAGGGCAGTTCTTC.

The chain joins TRBV19 to TRBJ2-5, with 12 bases matching TRBD2. The germline gives CDR1 LNHDA, CDR2 SQIVND (reference sequence). Trimming cost V 2 bases and J 5 bases; bases outside gene matches: 3. CDR3 size: 15 residues. The CDR3: CASSILAGGPETQYF. CDR3 bases: TGTGCCAGTAGTATACTAGCGGGAGGGCCGGAGACCCAGTACTTC.

V gene TRBV3-1 (or the pseudogene TRBV3-2) combines with J gene TRBJ2-7; 11 nucleotides match TRBD2. Looked up from germline, CDR1 is LGHDT and CDR2 is YNNKEL (reference sequence). This CDR3 region has 15 residues. With V trimmed by 1 base and J by 6 bases, 5 bases remained unmatched. For the CDR3, the DNA is TGTGCCAGCAGCCAAGCGGTCCTAGCGGGAGGCGAGCAGTACTTC. As protein: CASSQAVLAGGEQYF.

The V and J genes are TRBV3-1 (or the pseudogene TRBV3-2) and TRBJ2-3; D not certain. Trimming cost V 5 bases and J 8 bases, with 20 bases left between them. The CDR3 spans 15 residues. The germline gives CDR1 LGHDT, CDR2 YNNKEL (reference sequence). For the CDR3, the DNA is TGTGCCAGCAGCTCATCAGCCACACACCAGGCTACGCAGTATTTT. This gives the protein CASSSSATHQATQYF.

This clone was seen only a few times. The chain is built from TRBV6-5 and TRBJ2-2; D may be TRBD2 (7 bases). The germline V gene has CDR1 MNHEY and CDR2 SVGAGI. This CDR3 is built from 14 residues. The ends were cut back, 5 bases at V and 5 bases at J, with 12 bases in the middle. CDR3 coding DNA: TGTGCCAGCAGTCGGGGGGCCGGAACCGGGGAGCTGTTTTTT. It codes for CASSRGAGTGELFF.